The 17 T cell receptor beta chains given below trace back to one sample, sequenced in a study of beta chain features in type 1 diabetes. cDNA synthesis used the whole RNA isolate, giving expressed TCRB sequences. Here immunoSEQ multiplex PCR was the method, and the copy in TCRdb shows in-frame clones only, minus some. The sample gives 120,000 to 150,000 clones, about 51% of which show up once; approximately 0.4% is in the top ten. Sequenced material: Tregs from blood. The receptor set was obtained from a man between 18 and 35 years old in good health.

This chain connects TRBV5-8 to TRBJ2-3; 7 nucleotides match TRBD2. V lost 4 bases, J lost 0 bases, and 8 bases stayed unmatched. Germline assignment: CDR1 SGHTS and CDR2 YDEGEE. The CDR3 loop spans 16 amino acids. CDR3 in amino acids: CASSMGLAESTDTQYF. In DNA, the CDR3 is TGTGCCAGCAGCATGGGGCTAGCGGAGAGCACAGATACGCAGTATTTT.

The chain couples TRBV6-5 to TRBJ1-2; D is unresolved. The CDR3 has 14 residues. The V end lost 0 bases, the J end lost 5 bases, and 10 bases lay between the germline ends. Germline V gives CDR1 MNHEY, CDR2 SVGAGI. As DNA, the CDR3 is TGTGCCAGCAGTTACTCGGCTGGCTTATATGGCTACACCTTC. Amino acids: CASSYSAGLYGYTF.

This rearrangement joins TRBV5-8 to TRBJ2-1; 13 positions match TRBD2. The CDR3 loop spans 15 amino acids. V dropped 4 bases and J dropped 12; count of bases not matched to a gene: 10. Germline V CDR1 and CDR2: SGHTS, YDEGEE. CDR3 residues: CASSPGLAGAGGQFF. The DNA of the CDR3 is TGTGCCAGCAGCCCCGGACTAGCGGGAGCAGGGGGGCAGTTCTTC.

The chain combines TRBV10-3 with TRBJ2-7; possible D gene TRBD2, 6 bases. Germline loops: CDR1 ENHRY, CDR2 SYGVKD. The length of the CDR3 is 14 residues. V gave up 0 bases and J gave up 3 bases, with 9 bases separating them. The CDR3 is CAISESGGYYEQYF. In DNA, the CDR3 is TGTGCCATCAGTGAGTCGGGGGGATACTACGAGCAGTACTTC.

This chain uses TRBV15 with TRBJ1-2; no firm D call. CDR1 and CDR2 from the germline V gene are LNHNV and YYDKDF (reference sequence). The CDR3 totals 16 residues. The V and J ends lost 3 bases and 6 bases respectively, with 20 bases between them. In DNA form, the CDR3 reads TGTGCCACCAGCAGTCGGTTTCGAGGGTTTTCAGATGGCTACACCTTC. Protein product: CATSSRFRGFSDGYTF.

The genes are TRBV7-2 and TRBJ2-1; D call uncertain. The CDR3 covers 15 residues. V shed 4 bases and J shed 3 bases, with 13 bases lying between them. Germline CDR1 and CDR2: SGHTA and FQGNSA. DNA of the CDR3: TGTGCCAGCAGCTCCTATTTTAATGGCTACAATGAGCAGTTCTTC. Translating it yields CASSSYFNGYNEQFF.

This rearrangement joins TRBV5-8 to TRBJ1-2, with 7 bases identical to TRBD1. The V segment lost 1 base and the J segment 4 bases; nucleotides outside the gene matches: 4. Germline assignment: CDR1 SGHTS and CDR2 YDEGEE. This CDR3 contains 14 residues. In DNA form, the CDR3 reads TGTGCCAGCAGCTTGTTAGGGGGCGCCTATGGCTACACCTTC. Translation: CASSLLGGAYGYTF.

This clone was seen a handful of times. The chain combines TRBV7-9 with TRBJ1-5, with a weak D call TRBD1 (5 bases). The CDR3 contains 14 residues. V was trimmed by 5 bases and J by 5 bases, leaving 13 bases between them. Germline CDR1 reads SEHNR; CDR2 reads FQNEAQ (reference sequence). CDR3 sequence reads: CASSRGLLYQPQHF. As DNA, the CDR3 is TGTGCCAGCAGCAGGGGACTCCTTTATCAGCCCCAGCATTTT.

The chain couples TRBV4-3 to TRBJ1-2; possible D gene TRBD1, 6 bases. The V and J ends lost 0 bases and 8 bases respectively, with 16 bases between them. Germline CDR1 LGHNA, CDR2 YSLEER. This CDR3 comprises 15 residues. The CDR3 loop reads CASSQDSPGQGGYTF. The CDR3 DNA reads TGCGCCAGCAGCCAAGATTCTCCAGGCCAGGGGGGCTACACCTTC.

This sequence joins TRBV7-8 and TRBJ2-5; TRBD2 matches 15 bases. The CDR3 is 16 residues long. The J segment lost 4 bases and the V segment lost 5 bases, leaving 5 bases of the junction unmatched. Looked up from germline, CDR1 is SGHVS and CDR2 is FQNEAQ. CDR3 loop: CASSKGGLAGGETQYF. CDR3 bases: TGTGCCAGCAGCAAGGGGGGACTAGCGGGAGGAGAGACCCAGTACTTC.

The chain uses TRBV5-1 and TRBJ1-2, with D unresolved. This CDR3 has 16 amino acids. V was cut by 0 bases and J by 4 bases, with 16 bases left in between. Germline V gene lookup returns CDR1 SGHRS and CDR2 YFSETQ. This CDR3 is CASSLGVGSGGYGYTF. CDR3 nucleotide sequence: TGCGCCAGCAGCTTGGGGGTTGGGAGCGGAGGCTATGGCTACACCTTC.

This rearrangement joins TRBV7-2 to TRBJ1-5; D perhaps matches TRBD1 (5 bases). The CDR3 sequence is 13 residues long. Deletions cut 3 bases from V and 5 bases from J, with 8 bases between. CDR1 is SGHTA, CDR2 FQGNSA, per germline. CDR3 protein: CASSFRGDQPQHF. The CDR3 DNA sequence: TGTGCCAGCAGCTTCCGGGGGGATCAGCCCCAGCATTTT. The full variable domain, rest sourced from reference TRBV7-2 and TRBJ1-5, is GAGVSQSPSNKVTEKGKDVELRCDPISGHTALYWYRQSLGQGLEFLIYFQGNSAPDKSGLPSDRFSAERTGGSVSTLTIQRTQQEDSAVYLCASSFRGDQPQHFGDGTRLSIL.

V and J are TRBV9 and TRBJ2-7; a possible D gene is TRBD1 (5 bases). This CDR3 has 14 amino acids. From germline, CDR1 is SGDLS and CDR2 YYNGEE. Trimming pared 4 bases from V and 5 bases from J, leaving 16 bases between. This chain's CDR3 is CASSRSTGFNEQYF. CDR3 bases: TGTGCCAGCAGCCGATCCACAGGTTTCAACGAGCAGTACTTC.

This rearrangement joins TRBV9 to TRBJ2-1; 8 bases agree with TRBD2. V lost 2 bases, J lost 7 bases, and 5 bases stayed unmatched. Germline V gene data show CDR1 as SGDLS and CDR2 as YYNGEE. The CDR3 is 14 amino acids. The CDR3 DNA follows: TGTGCCAGCAGCGTCAGGGCTAGCGGGAATGAGCAGTTCTTC. This encodes CASSVRASGNEQFF.

This clone was recorded a few times. The rearrangement uses TRBV7-2 and TRBJ2-3; 8 bases map to TRBD2. Germline lookup yields CDR1 SGHTA and CDR2 FQGNSA. This CDR3 is built from 16 residues. V lost 5 bases, J lost 0 bases, and 7 bases stayed unmatched. The CDR3 region is CASSRRAGVSTDTQYF. In nucleotides, the CDR3 is TGTGCCAGCAGCAGACGAGCGGGGGTGAGCACAGATACGCAGTATTTT.

A single count supports this clone. The chain is built from TRBV5-1 and TRBJ1-1, with TRBD1 matching 8 bases. CDR3 size: 16 residues. Per the germline V gene, CDR1 is SGHRS and CDR2 is YFSETQ. Losses at the gene ends were 3 bases for V and 2 bases for J; bases not matched to a gene: 9. Here the CDR3 reads CASSSADRGGNTEAFF. CDR3 coding DNA: TGCGCCAGCAGCTCCGCAGACAGGGGAGGAAACACTGAAGCTTTCTTT.

The chain is built from TRBV30 and TRBJ1-5, with TRBD1 as a possible D gene (6 bases). The CDR3 is made up of 16 amino acids. CDR1 is GTSNPN and CDR2 is SVGIG in the germline V gene (reference sequence). V dropped 5 bases and J dropped 1 base, with 18 bases sitting between them. The CDR3 nucleotides read TGTGCCTGGGGAATAGGACAGCCTGGGAGCAATCAGCCCCAGCATTTT. Protein sequence: CAWGIGQPGSNQPQHF.